These 26 T cell receptor beta chains came from one sample sequenced in a study of blood T cell repertoires in COVID-19. Data came from immunoSEQ multiplex PCR; TCRdb stores just in-frame clones and leaves some out. This table has about 220,000 clones, 70% to 85% appearing once. The source material was PBMCs or T cells enriched from blood (not recorded which). Receptors originate from a woman aged 55-70 years who had recovered from COVID-19.

This clone was observed once. The CDR3 region has the DNA TGTGCCAGCAGCGGACTAGCGGGGGGCACCTACGAGCAGTACTTC. This gives the protein CASSGLAGGTYEQYF. V and J are TRBV6-2 or TRBV6-3 and TRBJ2-7, with TRBD2 identical over 14 bases. The length of the CDR3 is 15 residues. Germline assignment: CDR1 MNHEY and CDR2 SVGEGT. J lost 2 bases, V lost 6 bases, and 3 bases had no gene match.

Worth noting for this clone: A junction boundary mismatches the germline segment, possibly from a read error. The chain carries TRBV6-1 and TRBJ1-4; D may be TRBD1 (6 bases). The CDR3 has 14 amino acids. Germline CDR1 is MNHNS and CDR2 is SASEGT. The CDR3 DNA is TGTGCCAGCAGGGAAGGGGGAGCTAATGAAAAACTGTTTTTT. Residues: CASREGGANEKLFF.

The rearrangement uses TRBV4-1 and TRBJ2-5; the match to TRBD2 covers 8 bases. Germline V gene data show CDR1 as MGHRA and CDR2 as YSYEKL. V lost 0 bases to trimming and J lost 0 bases; unmatched junction nucleotides: 15. This CDR3 is 20 amino acids long. The CDR3 DNA sequence: TGCGCCAGCAGCCAAGAAAGCGCGGGAGGTCTGGTGTGGTACCAAGAGACCCAGTACTTC. Protein sequence: CASSQESAGGLVWYQETQYF.

The chain couples TRBV7-2 to TRBJ2-7, with 8 bases that match TRBD2. CDR3 length: 15 amino acids. V lost 5 bases, J lost 3 bases, and 9 bases stayed unmatched. The germline V gene encodes CDR1 SGHTA and CDR2 FQGNSA. The CDR3 reads CASSDSSGSRYEQYF. DNA for the CDR3: TGTGCCAGCAGCGACTCGAGCGGGAGTCGCTACGAGCAGTACTTC.

The CDR3, as DNA: TGTGCCAGCAGCTATGGTTCGCAGGTTCCCGAGCAGTACTTC. Translating gives CASSYGSQVPEQYF. The chain uses TRBV7-9 and TRBJ2-7, with unresolved D. The germline V and J ends were trimmed by 4 bases and 6 bases, with 16 bases remaining between them. This CDR3 spans 14 amino acids. Per the germline V gene, CDR1 is SEHNR and CDR2 is FQNEAQ (reference sequence). Full variable domain (missing parts from reference TRBV7-9 and TRBJ2-7): DTGVSQNPRHKITKRGQNVTFRCDPISEHNRLYWYRQTLGQGPEFLTYFQNEAQLEKSRLLSDRFSAERPKGSFSTLEIQRTEQGDSAMYLCASSYGSQVPEQYFGPGTRLTVT.

V is TRBV10-3 and J is TRBJ2-7, with 9 bases that match TRBD1. The V and J ends lost 2 bases and 4 bases, in that order; junction bases with no gene match: 9. The CDR3 has 16 amino acids. Germline CDR1 is ENHRY and CDR2 is SYGVKD. The CDR3 DNA reads TGTGCCATCAGTGAGATATTACAGGGGGCGGGTTACGAGCAGTACTTC. This gives the protein CAISEILQGAGYEQYF.

V usage is TRBV7-9 and J usage is TRBJ2-3; 12 bases align to TRBD2. Germline loops: CDR1 SEHNR, CDR2 FQNEAQ (reference sequence). J gave up 2 bases and V 5 bases, and 14 bases lay outside the gene matches. This CDR3 spans 19 amino acids. The chain's CDR3 is CASSPKWASGGVFTDTQYF. Here the CDR3 DNA reads TGTGCCAGCAGCCCAAAGTGGGCTAGCGGGGGGGTTTTCACAGATACGCAGTATTTT.

CDR3 amino acids: CAIGRNRGEKLFF. The CDR3 DNA reads as TGTGCCATCGGCAGGAACAGGGGTGAAAAACTGTTTTTT. J is TRBJ1-4 and V is TRBV10-3; 7 nucleotides align to TRBD1. Trimming removed 8 bases from V and 7 bases from J; junction bases left unmatched: 7. Looked up from germline, CDR1 is ENHRY and CDR2 is SYGVKD. The CDR3 loop spans 13 amino acids.

V gene TRBV15 combines with J gene TRBJ1-5, with TRBD1 matching over 7 bases. Germline loops: CDR1 LNHNV, CDR2 YYDKDF (reference sequence). The CDR3 is 16 residues long. V shed 1 base and J 2 bases; nucleotides not matched to a gene: 5. The CDR3 DNA reads as TGTGCCACCAGCAGAGTTGGGGACAGACGCAATCAGCCCCAGCATTTT. This gives the protein CATSRVGDRRNQPQHF.

This chain joins TRBV6-5 and TRBJ2-7, with TRBD1 identical over 10 bases. The germline V gene encodes CDR1 MNHEY and CDR2 SVGAGI. The CDR3 is made up of 16 amino acids. V lost 2 bases and J lost 5; bases outside the gene matches: 9. The CDR3: CASSYPKTGGDNEQYF. Here the CDR3 DNA reads TGTGCCAGCAGTTACCCAAAGACAGGGGGCGACAACGAGCAGTACTTC.

In this sample, this clone turned up many times. The chain joins TRBV10-3 to TRBJ2-7; 9 nucleotides match TRBD2. Trimming at V came to 6 bases and at J to 4 bases, leaving 7 bases not matched to a gene. Per germline, CDR1 ENHRY and CDR2 SYGVKD. This CDR3 region has 14 residues. The CDR3 loop reads CAISVAGDSYEQYF. In DNA form, the CDR3 reads TGTGCCATCAGCGTAGCGGGAGATTCGTACGAGCAGTACTTC.

The chain joins TRBV7-9 to TRBJ2-1; D not certain. Germline-derived CDR1 and CDR2 are SEHNR and FQNEAQ (reference sequence). The CDR3 extends over 14 amino acids. The V and J ends lost 1 base and 8 bases respectively, with 12 bases between them. CDR3 nucleotides: TGTGCCAGCAGCTTAGAACTCCCCGAGGATGAGCAGTTCTTC. Residues: CASSLELPEDEQFF.

This CDR3 is CASSSQQGLASEQYF. DNA of the CDR3: TGTGCCAGCAGTTCCCAACAGGGACTAGCGTCCGAGCAGTACTTC. This rearrangement joins TRBV27 to TRBJ2-7, with TRBD2 matching over 10 bases. The CDR3 is made up of 15 amino acids. Trimming at V came to 4 bases and at J to 6 bases, leaving 9 bases not matched to a gene. Germline loops: CDR1 MNHEY, CDR2 SMNVEV (reference sequence).

CDR3 DNA: TGTGCCAGCAGCTTACCCCAGATGAACACTGAAGCTTTCTTT. Amino acids: CASSLPQMNTEAFF. The chain uses TRBV5-8 and TRBJ1-1; no reliable D call. Germline V CDR1 and CDR2: SGHTS, YDEGEE. The CDR3 runs to 14 residues. V was shortened by 2 bases and J by 0 bases, with 8 bases between the two germline ends.

The gene calls are TRBV19 and TRBJ2-1; 7 bases are shared with TRBD2. This CDR3 region has 12 residues. Germline V gives CDR1 LNHDA, CDR2 SQIVND (reference sequence). J gave up 8 bases and V 5 bases, and 3 bases lay outside the gene matches. The CDR3 nucleotides read TGTGCCAGTAGTCCCGGGGGGTATGAGCAGTTCTTC. Amino acid sequence: CASSPGGYEQFF. Full variable domain (outside the CDR3, taken from reference TRBV19 and TRBJ2-1): DGGITQSPKYLFRKEGQNVTLSCEQNLNHDAMYWYRQDPGQGLRLIYYSQIVNDFQKGDIAEGYSVSREKKESFPLTVTSAQKNPTAFYLCASSPGGYEQFFGPGTRLTVL.

V usage is TRBV7-2 and J usage is TRBJ2-3, with 11 bases lining up with TRBD2. Looked up from germline, CDR1 is SGHTA and CDR2 is FQGNSA. The CDR3 length is 16 residues. With 5 bases clipped from V and 4 bases from J, the junction kept 8 bases outside the gene matches. The CDR3 sequence: CASSPVSGRVADTQYF. DNA for the CDR3: TGTGCCAGCAGCCCGGTTAGCGGGAGGGTAGCAGATACGCAGTATTTT.

The CDR3 is CASSPGSGGASDFNEKLFF. In DNA, the CDR3 is TGTGCCAGCAGCCCTGGGTCAGGGGGCGCCTCGGACTTTAATGAAAAACTGTTTTTT. This chain connects TRBV11-2 to TRBJ1-4, with 8 bases fitting TRBD1. Per the germline V gene, CDR1 is SGHAT and CDR2 is FQNNGV. Trimming took 5 bases from V and 4 from J; bases not matched to a gene: 18. The CDR3 spans 19 residues.

The rearrangement joins TRBV10-1 to TRBJ1-4, with unresolved D. The CDR3 runs 15 residues. Germline CDR1 and CDR2: WNHNN and SYGVQD (reference sequence). V lost 6 bases, J lost 8 bases, and 19 bases lay in between. CDR3 bases: TGCGCCAGCAGCCGAAACGAGGGATTCGGAGAAAAACTGTTTTTT. The encoded protein is CASSRNEGFGEKLFF.

CDR3 DNA sequence: TGTGCCAGCCTTCACTCTGCGAGCACCGGGGAGCTGTTTTTT. It codes for CASLHSASTGELFF. The V gene is TRBV6-5, the J gene TRBJ2-2; D unresolved. This CDR3 has 14 amino acids. Germline lookup yields CDR1 MNHEY and CDR2 SVGAGI. Between the trimmed V and J ends, which lost 8 bases and 4 bases, there was a span of 14 bases.

This clone was detected once. V is TRBV3-1 (or the pseudogene TRBV3-2) and J is TRBJ1-3; D is unclear. Looked up from germline, CDR1 is LGHDT and CDR2 is YNNKEL (reference sequence). The V gene lost 6 bases and the J gene lost 0 bases, with 3 bases spanning the gap. CDR3 length: 12 residues. This chain's CDR3 is CASSHSGNTIYF. The CDR3 DNA follows: TGTGCCAGCAGTCACTCTGGAAACACCATATATTTT.

This sequence joins TRBV19 and TRBJ2-5; 7 positions agree with TRBD2. The junction had 10 bases not matched to a gene; V was cut back by 5 bases and J by 7 bases. Germline V lookup: CDR1 LNHDA, CDR2 SQIVND (reference sequence). The CDR3 runs to 14 residues. For the CDR3, the DNA is TGTGCCAGTAGTGGACTAGGGGAGCCACGGACCCAGTACTTC. Amino acids: CASSGLGEPRTQYF.

This sequence joins TRBV18 and TRBJ1-1; 10 nucleotides align to TRBD1. V trimming: 3 bases; J trimming: 3 bases; junction bases outside the gene matches: 4. The germline V gene has CDR1 KGHSH and CDR2 LQKENI. The CDR3 sequence is 15 residues long. CDR3 bases: TGTGCCAGCTCACCGTCCGGGACAGGGGACACTGAAGCTTTCTTT. Translated, it gives CASSPSGTGDTEAFF.

The rearrangement uses TRBV3-1 (or the pseudogene TRBV3-2) and TRBJ2-7; 7 bases agree with TRBD1. The CDR3 spans 14 residues. Unmatched junction bases numbered 6, after V lost 4 bases and J lost 3 bases. The germline V gene encodes CDR1 LGHDT and CDR2 YNNKEL (reference sequence). CDR3 DNA sequence: TGTGCCAGCAGCCCAACCACAGGGGTCTACGAGCAGTACTTC. Protein: CASSPTTGVYEQYF.

J is TRBJ2-3 and V is TRBV13; 8 nucleotides agree with TRBD2. CDR3 size: 17 residues. V was clipped by 3 bases and J by 2 bases; unmatched bases: 10. Germline CDR1 PRHDT, CDR2 FYEKMQ (reference sequence). For the CDR3, the DNA is TGTGCCAGCAGCTTTAGGGCTAGCGGGCATTCCACAGATACGCAGTATTTT. It yields the protein CASSFRASGHSTDTQYF. Based on the CDR3 plus reference TRBV13 and TRBJ2-3, the full variable domain is AAGVIQSPRHLIKEKRETATLKCYPIPRHDTVYWYQQGPGQDPQFLISFYEKMQSDKGSIPDRFSAQQFSDYHSELNMSSLELGDSALYFCASSFRASGHSTDTQYFGPGTRLTVL.

V is TRBV18 and J is TRBJ1-4; unclear D gene. The V gene lost 3 bases and the J gene lost 4 bases, with 9 bases spanning the gap. Germline V gives CDR1 KGHSH, CDR2 LQKENI. This CDR3 contains 14 residues. CDR3 residues: CASSPTIVNEKLFF. CDR3 nucleotide sequence: TGTGCCAGCTCACCGACAATAGTTAATGAAAAACTGTTTTTT.

The rearrangement links TRBV7-3 to TRBJ1-1; D ambiguous. Per the germline V gene, CDR1 is SGHTA and CDR2 is FQGTGA. The V gene lost 2 bases and the J gene lost 0 bases, with 13 bases spanning the gap. This CDR3 region has 16 residues. CDR3 nucleotides: TGTGCCAGCAGCTTAGGAGTGGCGCAGATGAACACTGAAGCTTTCTTT. It encodes CASSLGVAQMNTEAFF.